This T cell receptor (beta chain) was sequenced in a study of glioma-infiltrating T cells. The study, taken as a whole, reports: Tissue-blood divergence was below expectation in non-neoplastic patients, above in gliomas. CDR3 overlap between tissue and blood was very small.

The iRepertoire nested amplicon-rescue multiplex PCR amplified TCR alpha and beta CDR3s from RNA. One-step reverse transcription and amplification started from approximately 100-400 ng of tissue mRNA or PBMC total RNA. TCRdb called the multiplex PCR reads again in MiXCR, with one record for every CDR3 protein. The table lists about 99,000 distinct CDR3 sequences, about 30% of them singletons. With respect to this clonotype: Its antigen remains unknown.

This TCR came from a human donor with low-grade glioma or glioblastoma, undergoing nonglioma brain surgery, or in good health (not recorded which). The sample was glioma tissue, nonneoplastic brain tissue, or PBMCs (not recorded which).

CDR3 coding DNA: TGTGCTAGTGGTTCCTCGACAGCGAACACTGAAGCTTTCTTT. It yields the protein CASGSSTANTEAFF. The rearrangement joins TRBV12-5 to TRBJ1-1; weak D call: TRBD1 (5 bases). Germline loops: CDR1 LGHNT, CDR2 FRNRAP. This CDR3 is 14 amino acids long. The V and J ends lost 4 bases and 1 base respectively, with 10 bases between them.